A selection of T cell receptor beta chains follows, all from one sample in a study of blood T cell repertoires in COVID-19. Assay: immunoSEQ multiplex PCR; the TCRdb copy retains only in-frame clones and omits some. The data contain fewer than 400,000 clones, about 87% of them singletons. The sample taken for sequencing was PBMCs or T cells enriched from blood (not recorded which). These receptors were collected from a woman aged 50 to 60 who had recovered from COVID-19. The CDR3 runs from the conserved cysteine through the conserved F or W.

V gene,CDR3 length,J gene,CDR3 protein
TRBV7-8,15,TRBJ1-2,CASSLGGQANYGYTF
TRBV6-5,16,TRBJ1-2,CASSYSSGTGNYGYTF
TRBV2,11,TRBJ1-4,CASSLYEKLFF
TRBV3-1/TRBV3-2,12,TRBJ1-1,CASSQFASEAFF
TRBV2,15,TRBJ2-2,CASSERGQGTGELFF
TRBV27,17,TRBJ2-5,CASSTNRIAGGQETQYF
TRBV7-9,13,TRBJ1-3,CASSSSTGNTIYF
TRBV27,16,TRBJ1-6,CASRFGGSSYNSPLHF
TRBV24-1,12,TRBJ2-2,CATRSNTGELFF
TRBV5-6,12,TRBJ1-2,CASSLYGGGYTF
TRBV9,16,TRBJ1-2,CASSAEVWTGSHGYTF
TRBV29-1,13,TRBJ2-5,CSVLRGNQETQYF
TRBV5-3,9,TRBJ1-1,CARSRTVLF
TRBV6-1,13,TRBJ1-1,CASSESVRGEAFF
TRBV19,15,TRBJ1-2,CASSMAGGISYGYTF
TRBV2,11,TRBJ1-1,CASGARTEAFF
TRBV9,15,TRBJ1-4,CASSVAAGGGEKLFF
TRBV28,18,TRBJ2-1,CASSFSPLRGGSYNEQFF
TRBV18,14,TRBJ1-1,CASSPPPGNTEAFF
TRBV19,17,TRBJ2-3,CASRPGQGLGATDTQYF
TRBV19,14,TRBJ1-6,CASSFTGVGSPLHF
TRBV7-2,15,TRBJ1-2,CASSRSGAGVDGYTF
TRBV4-3,13,TRBJ1-2,CASSQVESYGYTF
TRBV30,12,TRBJ1-5,CAWGEGGQPQHF